This T cell receptor beta chain is from a study of cytomegalovirus exposure and HLA in healthy donors. Study-wide points: In a later analysis, an Asian-associated ancestry cluster reportedly showed fewer N-insertions than the approximately 660-donor mean. Per a later analysis, HLA-associated TCR beta chains showed more clonal expansion than other, equally common TCR beta chains.

Worth noting for this clone: The antigen is unknown.

The CDR3 consists of 15 residues. Losses at the gene ends were 6 bases for V and 5 bases for J; bases not matched to a gene: 13. Germline V gene data show CDR1 as LGHNA and CDR2 as YSLEER. Both 60 Vbeta primers and 13 Jbeta primers went into the PCR. Profiled with immunoSEQ multiplex PCR; TCRdb holds only in-frame clones, not every one. The data show about 150,000 clones, roughly 83% seen once. The chain employs TRBV4-3 and TRBJ2-7, with 7 bases that match TRBD2. The sample consisted of PBMCs. The receptor comes from a human donor in good health. CDR3 DNA: TGCGCCAGCAGTAGGGCCTGGGGGGGGAGCCACGAGCAGTACTTC. It is translated as CASSRAWGGSHEQYF.